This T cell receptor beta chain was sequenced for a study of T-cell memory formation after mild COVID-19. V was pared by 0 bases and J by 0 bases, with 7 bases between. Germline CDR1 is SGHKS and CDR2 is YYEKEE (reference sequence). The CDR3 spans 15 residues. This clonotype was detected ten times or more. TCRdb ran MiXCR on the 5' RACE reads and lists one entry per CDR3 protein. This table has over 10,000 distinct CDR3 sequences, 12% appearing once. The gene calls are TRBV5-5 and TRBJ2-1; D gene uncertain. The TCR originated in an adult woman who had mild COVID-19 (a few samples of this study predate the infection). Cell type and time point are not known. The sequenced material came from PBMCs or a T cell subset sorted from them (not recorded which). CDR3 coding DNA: TGTGCCAGCAGCTTGGGACTGGCCTCCTACAATGAGCAGTTCTTC. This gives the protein CASSLGLASYNEQFF.